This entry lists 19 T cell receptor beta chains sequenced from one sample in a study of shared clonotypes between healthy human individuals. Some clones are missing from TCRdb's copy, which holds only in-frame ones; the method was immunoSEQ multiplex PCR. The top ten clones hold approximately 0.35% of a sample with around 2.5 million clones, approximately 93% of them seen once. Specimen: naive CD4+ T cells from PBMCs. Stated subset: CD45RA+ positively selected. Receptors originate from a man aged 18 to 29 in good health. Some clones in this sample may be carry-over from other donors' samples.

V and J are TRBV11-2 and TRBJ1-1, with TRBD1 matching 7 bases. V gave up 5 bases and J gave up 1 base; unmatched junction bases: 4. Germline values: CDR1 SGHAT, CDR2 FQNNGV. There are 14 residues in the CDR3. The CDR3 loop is CASSKGQTNTEAFF. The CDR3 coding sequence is TGTGCCAGCAGCAAGGGACAGACGAACACTGAAGCTTTCTTT.

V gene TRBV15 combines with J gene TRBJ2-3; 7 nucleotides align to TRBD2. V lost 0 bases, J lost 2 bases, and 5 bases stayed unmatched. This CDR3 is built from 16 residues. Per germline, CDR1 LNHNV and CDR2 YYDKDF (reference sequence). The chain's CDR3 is CATSRDASGTTDTQYF. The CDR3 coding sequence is TGTGCCACCAGCAGAGATGCTAGCGGTACCACAGATACGCAGTATTTT. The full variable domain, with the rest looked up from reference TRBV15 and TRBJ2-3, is DAMVIQNPRYQVTQFGKPVTLSCSQTLNHNVMYWYQQKSSQAPKLLFHYYDKDFNNEADTPDNFQSRRPNTSFCFLDIRSPGLGDTAMYLCATSRDASGTTDTQYFGPGTRLTVL.

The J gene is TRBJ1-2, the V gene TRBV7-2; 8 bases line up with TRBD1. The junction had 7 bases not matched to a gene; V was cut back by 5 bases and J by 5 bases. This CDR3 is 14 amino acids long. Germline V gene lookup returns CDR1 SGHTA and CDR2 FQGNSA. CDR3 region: CASSPRTGSYGYTF. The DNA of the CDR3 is TGTGCCAGCAGCCCCCGGACAGGGTCTTATGGCTACACCTTC.

CDR3 sequence (DNA): TGTGCCAGCAACCCACGGGGGGGCACAGATACGCAGTATTTT. As protein: CASNPRGGTDTQYF. The rearrangement links TRBV2 to TRBJ2-3, with 7 bases that match TRBD2. CDR1 is SNHLY, CDR2 FYNNEI, per germline. This CDR3 comprises 14 residues. V gave up 7 bases and J gave up 1 base; unmatched junction bases: 5.

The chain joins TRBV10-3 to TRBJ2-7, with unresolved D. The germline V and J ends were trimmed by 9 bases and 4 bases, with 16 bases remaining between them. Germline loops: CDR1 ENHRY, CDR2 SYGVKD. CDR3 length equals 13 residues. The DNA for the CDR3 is TGTGCCATTAGACACCTTAGCTCTTACGAGCAGTACTTC. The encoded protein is CAIRHLSSYEQYF.

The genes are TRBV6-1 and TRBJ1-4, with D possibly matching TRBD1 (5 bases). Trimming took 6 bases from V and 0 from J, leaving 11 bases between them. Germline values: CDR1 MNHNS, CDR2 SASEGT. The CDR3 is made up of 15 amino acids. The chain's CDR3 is CASRWTPTTNEKLFF. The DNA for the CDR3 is TGTGCCAGCAGATGGACACCTACAACTAATGAAAAACTGTTTTTT.

The CDR3 sequence: CASSFSAGRRETQYF. For the CDR3, the DNA is TGTGCCAGCAGCTTTTCGGCGGGGAGGAGGGAGACCCAGTACTTC. The gene calls are TRBV11-2 and TRBJ2-5; possibly TRBD2 for D (6 bases). The V end was cut by 3 bases, the J end by 5 bases, with 16 bases between. This CDR3 spans 15 amino acids. Germline V gene data show CDR1 as SGHAT and CDR2 as FQNNGV.

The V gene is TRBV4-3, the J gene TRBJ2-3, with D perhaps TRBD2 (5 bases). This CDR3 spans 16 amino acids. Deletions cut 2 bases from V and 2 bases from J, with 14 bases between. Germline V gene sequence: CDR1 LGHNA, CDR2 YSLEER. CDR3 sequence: CASSQSTSASTDTQYF. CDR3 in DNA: TGCGCCAGCAGCCAATCCACTAGTGCTTCCACAGATACGCAGTATTTT.

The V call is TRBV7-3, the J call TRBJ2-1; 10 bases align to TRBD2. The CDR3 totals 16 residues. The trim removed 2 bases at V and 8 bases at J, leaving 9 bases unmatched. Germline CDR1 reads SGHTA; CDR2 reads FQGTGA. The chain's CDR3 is CASSLLAGEGVHEQFF. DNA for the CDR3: TGTGCCAGCAGCTTACTAGCGGGAGAGGGGGTACATGAGCAGTTCTTC.

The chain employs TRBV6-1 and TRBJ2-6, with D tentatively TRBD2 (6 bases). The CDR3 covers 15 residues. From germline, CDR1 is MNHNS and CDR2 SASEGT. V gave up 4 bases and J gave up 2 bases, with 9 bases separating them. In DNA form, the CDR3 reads TGTGCCAGCAGTGGGGGGGATGCTGGGGCCAACGTCCTGACTTTC. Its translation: CASSGGDAGANVLTF.

DNA of the CDR3: TGTGCCAGCAGCTTACTCCAAGAGACCCAGTACTTC. Translating it yields CASSLLQETQYF. This chain connects TRBV7-3 to TRBJ2-5; D is ambiguous. The CDR3 has 12 residues. V shed 2 bases and J shed 1 base, with 2 bases lying between them. CDR1 is SGHTA, CDR2 FQGTGA, per germline. The full variable domain, completed using reference TRBV7-3 and TRBJ2-5, is GAGVSQTPSNKVTEKGKYVELRCDPISGHTALYWYRQSLGQGPEFLIYFQGTGAADDSGLPNDRFFAVRPEGSVSTLKIQRTERGDSAVYLCASSLLQETQYFGPGTRLLVL.

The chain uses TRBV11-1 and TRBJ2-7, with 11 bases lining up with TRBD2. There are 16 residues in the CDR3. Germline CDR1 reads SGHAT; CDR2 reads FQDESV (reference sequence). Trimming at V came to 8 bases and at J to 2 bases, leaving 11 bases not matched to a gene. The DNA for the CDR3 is TGTGCCAGCCTAACTAGCGGGGGACCTTCACCCTACGAGCAGTACTTC. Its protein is CASLTSGGPSPYEQYF.

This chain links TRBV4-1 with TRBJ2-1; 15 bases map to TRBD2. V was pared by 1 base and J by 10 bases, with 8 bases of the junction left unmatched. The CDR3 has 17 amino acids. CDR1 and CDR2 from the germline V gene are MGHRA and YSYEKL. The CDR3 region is CASSQAGLAGGPREQFF. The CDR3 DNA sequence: TGCGCCAGCAGCCAAGCAGGACTAGCGGGAGGGCCTCGGGAGCAGTTCTTC.

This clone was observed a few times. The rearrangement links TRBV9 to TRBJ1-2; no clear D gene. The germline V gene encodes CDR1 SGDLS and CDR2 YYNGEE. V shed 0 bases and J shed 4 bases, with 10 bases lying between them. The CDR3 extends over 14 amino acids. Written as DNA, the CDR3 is TGTGCCAGCAGCGTAGGTTCCAACACCTATGGCTACACCTTC. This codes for CASSVGSNTYGYTF.

The CDR3: CASSVRDRSVGDTQYF. The CDR3 nucleotides read TGTGCCAGCAGCGTCCGGGACAGGTCTGTGGGAGATACGCAGTATTTT. The V and J genes are TRBV7-8 and TRBJ2-3, with 8 bases matching TRBD1. The CDR3 is made up of 16 amino acids. Germline loops: CDR1 SGHVS, CDR2 FQNEAQ. Germline trimming cut 5 bases from V and 5 bases from J; bases unmatched to any gene: 12.

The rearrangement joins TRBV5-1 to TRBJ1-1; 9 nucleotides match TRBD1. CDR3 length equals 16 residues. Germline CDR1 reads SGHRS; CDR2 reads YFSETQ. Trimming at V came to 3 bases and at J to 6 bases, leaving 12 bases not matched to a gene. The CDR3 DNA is TGCGCCAGCAGCTGGAACCCGGGACAGGGTGGCGCTGAAGCTTTCTTT. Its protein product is CASSWNPGQGGAEAFF.

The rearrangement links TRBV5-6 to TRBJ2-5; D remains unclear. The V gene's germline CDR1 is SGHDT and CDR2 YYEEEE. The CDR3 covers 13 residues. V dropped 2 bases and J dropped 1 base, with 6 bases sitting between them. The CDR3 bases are TGTGCCAGCAGCTTTGCAGCCCAAGAGACCCAGTACTTC. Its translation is CASSFAAQETQYF.

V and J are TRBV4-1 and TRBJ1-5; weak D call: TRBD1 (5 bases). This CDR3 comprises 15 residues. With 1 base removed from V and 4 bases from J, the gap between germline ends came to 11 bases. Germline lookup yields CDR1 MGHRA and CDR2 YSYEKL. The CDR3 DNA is TGCGCCAGCAGCCAAGTGGGCAGGGATAATCAGCCCCAGCATTTT. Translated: CASSQVGRDNQPQHF.

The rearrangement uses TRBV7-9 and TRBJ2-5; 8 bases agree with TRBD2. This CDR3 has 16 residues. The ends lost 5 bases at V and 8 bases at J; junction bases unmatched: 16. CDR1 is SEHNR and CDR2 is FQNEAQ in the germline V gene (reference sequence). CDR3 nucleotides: TGTGCCAGCAGCACCCAAGGCCCCACTAGCGGCCCTACCCAGTACTTC. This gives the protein CASSTQGPTSGPTQYF.